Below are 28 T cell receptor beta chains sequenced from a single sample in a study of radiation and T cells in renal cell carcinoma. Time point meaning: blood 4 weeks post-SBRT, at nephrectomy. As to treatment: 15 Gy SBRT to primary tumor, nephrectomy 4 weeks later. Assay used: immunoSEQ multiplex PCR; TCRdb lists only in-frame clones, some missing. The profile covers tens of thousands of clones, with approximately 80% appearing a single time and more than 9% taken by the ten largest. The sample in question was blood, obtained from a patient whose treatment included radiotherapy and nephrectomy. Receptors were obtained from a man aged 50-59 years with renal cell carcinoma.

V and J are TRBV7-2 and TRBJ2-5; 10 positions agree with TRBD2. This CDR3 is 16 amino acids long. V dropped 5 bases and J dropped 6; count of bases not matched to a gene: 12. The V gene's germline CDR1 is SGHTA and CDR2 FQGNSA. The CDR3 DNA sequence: TGTGCCAGCAGCACAGGAGCTAGCGGGGGATGGAAGACCCAGTACTTC. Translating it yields CASSTGASGGWKTQYF.

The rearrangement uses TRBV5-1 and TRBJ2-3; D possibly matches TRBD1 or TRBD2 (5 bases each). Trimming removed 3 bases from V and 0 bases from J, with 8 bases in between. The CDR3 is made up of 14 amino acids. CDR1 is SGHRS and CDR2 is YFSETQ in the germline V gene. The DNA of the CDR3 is TGCGCCAGCAGCTCGGGACCGAGCACAGATACGCAGTATTTT. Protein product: CASSSGPSTDTQYF.

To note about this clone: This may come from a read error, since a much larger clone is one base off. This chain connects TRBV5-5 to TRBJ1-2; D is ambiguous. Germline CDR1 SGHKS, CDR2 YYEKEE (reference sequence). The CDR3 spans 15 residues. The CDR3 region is CTSSLEPYANYGYTF. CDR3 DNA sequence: TGTACCAGCAGCTTGGAACCATACGCTAACTATGGCTACACCTTC.

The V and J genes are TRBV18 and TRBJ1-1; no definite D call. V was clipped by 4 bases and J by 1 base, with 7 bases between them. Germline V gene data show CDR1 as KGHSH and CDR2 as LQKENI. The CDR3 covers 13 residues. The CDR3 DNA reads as TGTGCCAGCTCACGAGTATCGAACACTGAAGCTTTCTTT. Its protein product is CASSRVSNTEAFF.

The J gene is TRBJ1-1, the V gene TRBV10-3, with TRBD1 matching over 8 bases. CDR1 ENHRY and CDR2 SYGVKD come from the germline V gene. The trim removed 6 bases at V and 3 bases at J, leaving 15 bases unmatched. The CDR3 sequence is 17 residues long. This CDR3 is CAISAGQGVGEDTEAFF. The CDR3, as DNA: TGTGCCATCAGCGCTGGACAGGGAGTTGGGGAGGACACTGAAGCTTTCTTT.

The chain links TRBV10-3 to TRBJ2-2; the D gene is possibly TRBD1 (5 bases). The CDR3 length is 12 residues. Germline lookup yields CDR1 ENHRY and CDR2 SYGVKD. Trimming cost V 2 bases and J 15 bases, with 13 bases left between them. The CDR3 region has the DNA TGTGCCATCAGTGAGGACAACAGGTGGTTGTTTTTT. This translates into CAISEDNRWLFF.

Here the CDR3 DNA reads TGTGCCAGCAGCCCGCAGGGACTAGCGTCCGAGACCCAGTACTTC. This encodes CASSPQGLASETQYF. The genes are TRBV4-2 and TRBJ2-5; the match to TRBD2 covers 10 bases. The germline V gene encodes CDR1 LGHNA and CDR2 YNFKEQ. CDR3 size: 15 residues. V lost 4 bases to trimming and J lost 5 bases; unmatched junction nucleotides: 7.

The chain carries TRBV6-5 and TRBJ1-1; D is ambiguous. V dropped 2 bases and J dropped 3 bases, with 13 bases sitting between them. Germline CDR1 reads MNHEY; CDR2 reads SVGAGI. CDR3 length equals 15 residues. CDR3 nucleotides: TGTGCCAGCAGTTACCTCACGGGAGGAGACACTGAAGCTTTCTTT. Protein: CASSYLTGGDTEAFF.

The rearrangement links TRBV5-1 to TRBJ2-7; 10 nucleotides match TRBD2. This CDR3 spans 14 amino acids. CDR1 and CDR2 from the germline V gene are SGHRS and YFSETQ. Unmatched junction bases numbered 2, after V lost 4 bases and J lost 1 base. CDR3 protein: CASSIAGGSYEQYF. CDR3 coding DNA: TGCGCCAGCAGCATAGCGGGGGGATCCTACGAGCAGTACTTC.

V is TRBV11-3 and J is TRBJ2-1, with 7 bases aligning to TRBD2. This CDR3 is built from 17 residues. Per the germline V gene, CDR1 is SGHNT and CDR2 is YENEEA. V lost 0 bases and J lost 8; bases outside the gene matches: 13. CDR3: CASSLEASGVGWHEQFF. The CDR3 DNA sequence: TGTGCCAGCAGCTTAGAGGCCAGCGGGGTAGGATGGCATGAGCAGTTCTTC.

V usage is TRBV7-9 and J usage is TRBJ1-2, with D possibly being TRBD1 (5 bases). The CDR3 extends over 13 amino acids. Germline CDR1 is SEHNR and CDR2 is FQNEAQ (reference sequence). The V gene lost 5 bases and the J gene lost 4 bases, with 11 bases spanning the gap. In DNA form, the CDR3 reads TGTGCCAGCAGCCCCCCAGGGAGCTATGGCTACACCTTC. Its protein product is CASSPPGSYGYTF. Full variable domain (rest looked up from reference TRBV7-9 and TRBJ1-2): DTGVSQNPRHKITKRGQNVTFRCDPISEHNRLYWYRQTLGQGPEFLTYFQNEAQLEKSRLLSDRFSAERPKGSFSTLEIQRTEQGDSAMYLCASSPPGSYGYTFGSGTRLTVV.

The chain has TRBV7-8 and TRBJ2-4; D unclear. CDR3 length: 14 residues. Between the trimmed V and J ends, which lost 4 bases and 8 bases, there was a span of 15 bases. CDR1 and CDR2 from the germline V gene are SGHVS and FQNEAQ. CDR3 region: CASSSQVKSDIQYF. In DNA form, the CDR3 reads TGTGCCAGCAGCTCCCAGGTTAAGTCAGACATTCAGTACTTC. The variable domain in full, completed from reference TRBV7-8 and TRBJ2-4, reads GAGVSQSPRYKVAKRGQDVALRCDPISGHVSLFWYQQALGQGPEFLTYFQNEAQLDKSGLPSDRFFAERPEGSVSTLKIQRTQQEDSAVYLCASSSQVKSDIQYFGAGTRLSVL.

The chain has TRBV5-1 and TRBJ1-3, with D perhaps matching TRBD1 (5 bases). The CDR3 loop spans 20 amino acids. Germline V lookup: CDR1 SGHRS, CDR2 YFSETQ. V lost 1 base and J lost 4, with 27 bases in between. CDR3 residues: CASSLTPPRAIEAAGNTIYF. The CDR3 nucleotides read TGCGCCAGCAGCTTGACCCCCCCCAGGGCCATTGAAGCAGCGGGAAACACCATATATTTT.

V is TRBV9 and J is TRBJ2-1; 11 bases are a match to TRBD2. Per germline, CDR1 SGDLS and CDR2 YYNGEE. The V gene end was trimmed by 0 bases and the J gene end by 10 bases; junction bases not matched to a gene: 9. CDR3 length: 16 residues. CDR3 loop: CASSVAVTSGNGEQFF. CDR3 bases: TGTGCCAGCAGCGTAGCTGTGACTAGCGGGAATGGCGAGCAGTTCTTC. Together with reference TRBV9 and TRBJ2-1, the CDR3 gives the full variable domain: DSGVTQTPKHLITATGQRVTLRCSPRSGDLSVYWYQQSLDQGLQFLIQYYNGEERAKGNILERFSAQQFPDLHSELNLSSLELGDSALYFCASSVAVTSGNGEQFFGPGTRLTVL.

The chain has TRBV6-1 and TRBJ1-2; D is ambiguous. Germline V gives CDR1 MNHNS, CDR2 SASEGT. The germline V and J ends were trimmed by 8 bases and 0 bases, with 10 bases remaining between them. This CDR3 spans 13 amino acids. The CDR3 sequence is CASRSTANYGYTF. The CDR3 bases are TGTGCCAGCCGATCCACAGCTAACTATGGCTACACCTTC.

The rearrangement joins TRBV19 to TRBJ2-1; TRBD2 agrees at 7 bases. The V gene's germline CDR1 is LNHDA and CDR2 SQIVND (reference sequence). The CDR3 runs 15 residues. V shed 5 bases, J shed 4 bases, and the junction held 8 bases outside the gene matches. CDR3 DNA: TGTGCCAGTAGTGGACTTGCGGGAGTATACAATGAGCAGTTCTTC. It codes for CASSGLAGVYNEQFF.

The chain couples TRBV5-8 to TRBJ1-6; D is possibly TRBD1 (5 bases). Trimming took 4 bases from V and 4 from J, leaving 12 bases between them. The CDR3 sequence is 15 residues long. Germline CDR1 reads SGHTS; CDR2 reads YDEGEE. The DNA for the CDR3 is TGTGCCAGCAGCGGGGGAACAGATTATAATTCACCCCTCCACTTT. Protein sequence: CASSGGTDYNSPLHF. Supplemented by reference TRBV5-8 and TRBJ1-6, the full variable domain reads EAGVTQSPTHLIKTRGQQATLRCSPISGHTSVYWYQQALGLGLQFLLWYDEGEERNRGNFPPRFSGRQFPNYSSELNVNALELEDSALYLCASSGGTDYNSPLHFGNGTRLTVT.

CDR3 sequence: CASSARLARSEQYF. For the CDR3, the DNA is TGTGCCAGCAGCGCCCGACTAGCCCGGTCCGAGCAGTACTTC. This chain uses TRBV13 with TRBJ2-7; 7 bases are a match to TRBD2. Unmatched junction bases numbered 10, after V lost 5 bases and J lost 6 bases. The CDR3 is 14 residues long. Germline values: CDR1 PRHDT, CDR2 FYEKMQ (reference sequence).

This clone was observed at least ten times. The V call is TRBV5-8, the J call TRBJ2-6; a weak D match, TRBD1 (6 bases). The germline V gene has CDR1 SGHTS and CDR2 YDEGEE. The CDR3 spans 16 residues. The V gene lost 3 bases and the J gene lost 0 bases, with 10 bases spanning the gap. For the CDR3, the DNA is TGTGCCAGCAGCTCGGACAGCTACTCTGGGGCCAACGTCCTGACTTTC. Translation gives CASSSDSYSGANVLTF.

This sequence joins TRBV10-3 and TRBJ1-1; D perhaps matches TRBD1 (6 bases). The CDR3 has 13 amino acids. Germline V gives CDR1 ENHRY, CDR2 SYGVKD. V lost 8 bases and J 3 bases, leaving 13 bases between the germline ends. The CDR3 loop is CAIWSGEHTEAFF. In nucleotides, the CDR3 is TGTGCCATCTGGTCAGGGGAGCACACTGAAGCTTTCTTT.

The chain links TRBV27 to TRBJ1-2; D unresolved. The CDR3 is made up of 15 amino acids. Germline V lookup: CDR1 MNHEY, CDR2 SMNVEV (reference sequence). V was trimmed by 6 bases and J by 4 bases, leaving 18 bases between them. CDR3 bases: TGTGCCAGCAGACGAAAGGGCCCCGCGAGCTATGGCTACACCTTC. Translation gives CASRRKGPASYGYTF.

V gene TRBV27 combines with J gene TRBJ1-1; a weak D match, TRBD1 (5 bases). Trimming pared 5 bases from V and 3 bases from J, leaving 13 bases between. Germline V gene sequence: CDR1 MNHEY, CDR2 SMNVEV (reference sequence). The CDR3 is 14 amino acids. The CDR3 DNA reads TGTGCCAGCAGTGTCCGGGGCCGCTACACTGAAGCTTTCTTT. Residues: CASSVRGRYTEAFF.

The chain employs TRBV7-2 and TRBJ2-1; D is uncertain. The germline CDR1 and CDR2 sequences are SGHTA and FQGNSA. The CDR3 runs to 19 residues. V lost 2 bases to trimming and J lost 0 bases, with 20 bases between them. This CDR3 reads CASSLRGRSGAFSYNEQFF. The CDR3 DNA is TGTGCCAGCAGCTTACGTGGTCGGTCCGGTGCTTTCTCCTACAATGAGCAGTTCTTC.

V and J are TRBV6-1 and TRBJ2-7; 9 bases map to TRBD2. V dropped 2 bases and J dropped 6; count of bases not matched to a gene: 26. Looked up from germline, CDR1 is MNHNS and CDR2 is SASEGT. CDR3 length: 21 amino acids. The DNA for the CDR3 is TGTGCCAGCAGTGAACTAGCCGGGTTCCTTGGGATAGCGGGAGACGCCCCCGAGCAGTACTTC. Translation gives CASSELAGFLGIAGDAPEQYF.

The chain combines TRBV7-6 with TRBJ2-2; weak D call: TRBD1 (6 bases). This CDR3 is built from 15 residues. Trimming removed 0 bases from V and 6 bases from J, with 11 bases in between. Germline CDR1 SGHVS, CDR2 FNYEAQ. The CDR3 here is CASSLAGQGPGELFF. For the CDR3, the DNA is TGTGCCAGCAGCTTAGCGGGACAAGGACCCGGGGAGCTGTTTTTT.

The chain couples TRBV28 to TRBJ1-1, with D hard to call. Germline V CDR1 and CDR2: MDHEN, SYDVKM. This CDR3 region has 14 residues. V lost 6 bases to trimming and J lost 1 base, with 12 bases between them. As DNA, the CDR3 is TGTGCCAGCAGCCTCACCCGGGGGAACACTGAAGCTTTCTTT. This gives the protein CASSLTRGNTEAFF.

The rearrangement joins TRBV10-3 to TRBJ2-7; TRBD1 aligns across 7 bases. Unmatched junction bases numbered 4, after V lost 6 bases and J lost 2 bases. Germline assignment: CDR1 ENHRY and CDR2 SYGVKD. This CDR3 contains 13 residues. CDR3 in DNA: TGTGCCATCAGGGGGACAGACCCCTACGAGCAGTACTTC. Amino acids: CAIRGTDPYEQYF.

In nucleotides, the CDR3 is TGTGCCAGCAGCTTAGATCGGCCTAGCGGGAAAGAGACCCAGTACTTC. Protein product: CASSLDRPSGKETQYF. The rearrangement joins TRBV7-9 to TRBJ2-5; 9 nucleotides match TRBD2. Germline trimming cut 1 base from V and 3 bases from J; bases unmatched to any gene: 6. Germline CDR1 reads SEHNR; CDR2 reads FQNEAQ (reference sequence). CDR3 length: 16 amino acids. The full variable domain, in which reference TRBV7-9 and TRBJ2-5 provide the parts outside the CDR3, is DTGVSQNPRHKITKRGQNVTFRCDPISEHNRLYWYRQTLGQGPEFLTYFQNEAQLEKSRLLSDRFSAERPKGSFSTLEIQRTEQGDSAMYLCASSLDRPSGKETQYFGPGTRLLVL.